This TCR beta chain comes out of a study of a mutant IDH1 vaccine in newly diagnosed glioma. Trimming cost V 7 bases and J 3 bases, with 21 bases left between them. This CDR3 is built from 16 residues. The germline gives CDR1 LNHDA, CDR2 SQIVND (reference sequence). Time point meaning: week 5, during vaccination. Each dose of the vaccine consisted of 300 ug of mutant IDH1 20-mer peptide, with topical imiquimod. Using immunoSEQ multiplex PCR, the repertoire was profiled, and TCRdb retains in-frame clones only, with some absent. This table holds 40,000 or so clones, about 84% found once. A remark on this clone: What it recognizes is unknown.

This chain uses TRBV19 with TRBJ1-2; no firm D call. This clonotype originated in a man aged 35 to 55 with glioma. The sample in question was PBMCs, obtained from a glioma patient whose treatment included an IDH1 peptide vaccine. The CDR3 nucleotides read TGTGCCAGTACCAACAGCTGGGCCCTGCGGGACTATGGCTACACCTTC. Translation: CASTNSWALRDYGYTF.